This T cell receptor delta chain was observed in a study of gamma-delta T cells after stem cell transplantation. Sample share makes this clone large. Within the sample, other DNA sequences also encode this same CDR3. Germline V gene lookup returns CDR1 GEAIGNYY and CDR2 EKD. V dropped 0 bases and J dropped 3; count of bases not matched to a gene: 6. The CDR3 runs to 15 residues. TCRdb repeated clone calling on the RT-PCR reads with CATT. The sample shows fewer than 2,000 delta-chain clones, under 5% of them seen only once. The clonotype comes from a human donor. It is not recorded whose cells these are; they may come from a transplant donor. Sequenced sample: gamma-delta T cells. The chain carries TRDV2 and TRDJ1; TRDD3 agrees at 7 bases. CDR3 in DNA: TGTGCCTGTGACACCGTGGGGATAATGGCCGATAAACTCATCTTT. Its translation is CACDTVGIMADKLIF.